This T cell receptor (beta chain) was recovered during a study of T cell repertoires in ileal Crohn's disease. Profiled with immunoSEQ multiplex PCR; TCRdb holds only in-frame clones, not every one. The data show about 17,000 clones, roughly three fifths seen once. Trimming removed 0 bases at V and 2 bases at J, with 8 bases between. The CDR3 spans 14 residues. The V gene's germline CDR1 is GTSNPN and CDR2 SVGIG (reference sequence). This sequence originates from an adult with Crohn's disease. The genes are TRBV30 and TRBJ1-5; D is possibly TRBD1 (5 bases). The source material was ileal tissue. In nucleotides, the CDR3 is TGTGCCTGGAGTGTACAAGGGGGCAATCAGCCCCAGCATTTT. This translates into CAWSVQGGNQPQHF.